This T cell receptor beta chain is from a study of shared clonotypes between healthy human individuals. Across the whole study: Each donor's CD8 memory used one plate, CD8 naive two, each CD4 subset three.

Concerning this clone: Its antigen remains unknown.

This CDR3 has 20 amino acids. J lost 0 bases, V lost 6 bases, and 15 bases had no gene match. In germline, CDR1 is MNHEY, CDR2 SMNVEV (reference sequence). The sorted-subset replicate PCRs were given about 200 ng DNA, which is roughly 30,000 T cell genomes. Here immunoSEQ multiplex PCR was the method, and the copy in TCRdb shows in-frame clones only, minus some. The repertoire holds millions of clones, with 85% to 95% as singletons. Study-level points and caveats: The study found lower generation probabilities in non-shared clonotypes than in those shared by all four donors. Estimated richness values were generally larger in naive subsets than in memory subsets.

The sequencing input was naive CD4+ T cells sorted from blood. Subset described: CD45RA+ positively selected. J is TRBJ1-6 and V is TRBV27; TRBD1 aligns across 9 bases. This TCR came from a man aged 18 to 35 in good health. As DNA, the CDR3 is TGTGCCAGCAGCTCACGTTTGGGACAGGGTTACGGCTCCTATAATTCACCCCTCCACTTT. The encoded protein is CASSSRLGQGYGSYNSPLHF.